This TCR beta chain was found in a study of T cell repertoires in cytomegalovirus infection. On the study more broadly: In public TCR beta signatures, there were indications of both CMV infection and matching HLA type.

This clonotype was observed many times. The antigen remains unidentified. Study-wide results and caveats: Dominating the ex vivo response were HLA-C-restricted CMV-specific TCR beta clonotypes.

Germline trimming cut 5 bases from V and 2 bases from J; bases unmatched to any gene: 5. Germline V gene sequence: CDR1 SGHAT, CDR2 FQDESV (reference sequence). This CDR3 is built from 14 residues. MiXCR, applied by TCRdb to the reads, yields one record per CDR3 protein. The sample has 400,000 or so distinct CDR3 sequences, roughly 31% seen once. The specimen sequenced was PBMCs. The receptor comes from a human donor in good health (CMV status not recorded). Some clones in this sample may be carry-over from other donors' samples. This sequence joins TRBV11-1 and TRBJ1-2, with 7 bases lining up with TRBD1. This CDR3 reads CASSQGQDNYGYTF. The CDR3 nucleotides read TGTGCCAGCAGCCAAGGACAGGACAACTATGGCTACACCTTC. Full variable domain (remainder filled in from reference TRBV11-1 and TRBJ1-2): EAEVAQSPRYKITEKSQAVAFWCDPISGHATLYWYRQILGQGPELLVQFQDESVVDDSQLPKDRFSAERLKGVDSTLKIQPAELGDSAMYLCASSQGQDNYGYTFGSGTRLTVV.